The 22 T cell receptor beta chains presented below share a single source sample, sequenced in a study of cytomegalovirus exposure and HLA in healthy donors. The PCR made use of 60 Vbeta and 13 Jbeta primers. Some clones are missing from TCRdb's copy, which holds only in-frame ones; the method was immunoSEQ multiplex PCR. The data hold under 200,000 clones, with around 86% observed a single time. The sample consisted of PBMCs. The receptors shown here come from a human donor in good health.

CDR3 protein: CASSIPNPGLAGTGELFF. CDR3 DNA sequence: TGTGCCAGCAGTATACCGAATCCGGGACTAGCGGGGACCGGGGAGCTGTTTTTT. The rearrangement links TRBV7-9 to TRBJ2-2; 13 bases fit TRBD2. The CDR3 is 18 amino acids. CDR1 is SEHNR, CDR2 FQNEAQ, per germline (reference sequence). After removal of 6 bases from V and 5 bases from J, the junction contained 12 bases not matched to a gene.

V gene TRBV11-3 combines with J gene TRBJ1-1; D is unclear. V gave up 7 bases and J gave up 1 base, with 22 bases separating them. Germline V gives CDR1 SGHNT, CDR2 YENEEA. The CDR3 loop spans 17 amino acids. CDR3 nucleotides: TGTGCCAGCACCCCTAACCCCGGGGTAAGGCCGAACACTGAAGCTTTCTTT. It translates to CASTPNPGVRPNTEAFF.

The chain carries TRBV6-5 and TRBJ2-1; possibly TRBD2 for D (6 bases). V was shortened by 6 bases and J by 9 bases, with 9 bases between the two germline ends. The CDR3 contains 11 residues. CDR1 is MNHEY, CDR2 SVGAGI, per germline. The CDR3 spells CASRKGGEQFF. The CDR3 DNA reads TGTGCCAGCAGAAAGGGAGGTGAGCAGTTCTTC.

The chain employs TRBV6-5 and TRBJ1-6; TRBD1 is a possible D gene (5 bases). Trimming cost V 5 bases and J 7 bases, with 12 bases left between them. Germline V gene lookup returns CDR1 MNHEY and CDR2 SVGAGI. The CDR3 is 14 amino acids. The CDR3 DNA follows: TGTGCCAGCAGTCCGACAGTCCGAAATTCACCCCTCCACTTT. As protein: CASSPTVRNSPLHF.

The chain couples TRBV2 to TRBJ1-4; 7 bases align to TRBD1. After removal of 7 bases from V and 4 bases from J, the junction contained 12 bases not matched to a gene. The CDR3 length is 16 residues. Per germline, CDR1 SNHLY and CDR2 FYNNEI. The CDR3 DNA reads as TGTGCCAGCACCGAAGCGAGGACAGGATATAATGAAAAACTGTTTTTT. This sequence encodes CASTEARTGYNEKLFF.

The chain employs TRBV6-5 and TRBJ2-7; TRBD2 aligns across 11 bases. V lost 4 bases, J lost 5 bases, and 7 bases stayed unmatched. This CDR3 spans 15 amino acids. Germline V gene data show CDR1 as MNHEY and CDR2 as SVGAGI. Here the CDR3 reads CASSSPTSGIHEQYF. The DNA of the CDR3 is TGTGCCAGCAGTTCCCCGACTAGCGGGATTCACGAGCAGTACTTC.

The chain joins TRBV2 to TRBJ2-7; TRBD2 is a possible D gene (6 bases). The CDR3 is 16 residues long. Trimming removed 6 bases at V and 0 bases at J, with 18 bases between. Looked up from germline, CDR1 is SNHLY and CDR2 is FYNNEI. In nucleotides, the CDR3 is TGTGCCAGCAGCCGTCCCGGGGGAGAGAGCTCCTACGAGCAGTACTTC. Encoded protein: CASSRPGGESSYEQYF.

CDR3 amino acids: CASRPPTVSSYNEQFF. CDR3 in DNA: TGTGCCAGCAGACCACCGACAGTTAGCTCCTACAATGAGCAGTTCTTC. The chain is built from TRBV6-6 and TRBJ2-1; D perhaps matches TRBD1 (5 bases). Trimming pared 6 bases from V and 0 bases from J, leaving 15 bases between. This CDR3 is 16 amino acids long. Germline V CDR1 and CDR2: MNHNY, SVGAGI (reference sequence).

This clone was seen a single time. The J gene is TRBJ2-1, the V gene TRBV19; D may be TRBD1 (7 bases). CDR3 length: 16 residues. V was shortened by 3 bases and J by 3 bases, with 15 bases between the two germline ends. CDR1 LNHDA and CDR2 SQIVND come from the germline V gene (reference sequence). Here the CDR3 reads CASSIPGGGSYNEQFF. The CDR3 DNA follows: TGTGCCAGTAGTATCCCAGGGGGAGGTAGCTACAATGAGCAGTTCTTC.

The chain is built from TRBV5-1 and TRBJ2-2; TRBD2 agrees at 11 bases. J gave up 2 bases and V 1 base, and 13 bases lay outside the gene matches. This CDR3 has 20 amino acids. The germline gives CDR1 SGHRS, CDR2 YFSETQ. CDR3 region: CASSLQVSSGGLPNTGELFF. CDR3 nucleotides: TGCGCCAGCAGCTTGCAAGTTTCTAGCGGGGGGTTACCCAACACCGGGGAGCTGTTTTTT. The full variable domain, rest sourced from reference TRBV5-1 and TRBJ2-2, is KAGVTQTPRYLIKTRGQQVTLSCSPISGHRSVSWYQQTPGQGLQFLFEYFSETQRNKGNFPGRFSGRQFSNSRSEMNVSTLELGDSALYLCASSLQVSSGGLPNTGELFFGEGSRLTVL.

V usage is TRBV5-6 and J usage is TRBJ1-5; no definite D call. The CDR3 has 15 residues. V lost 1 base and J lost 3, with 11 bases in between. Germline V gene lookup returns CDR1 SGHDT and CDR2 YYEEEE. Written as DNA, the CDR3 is TGTGCCAGCAGCTTGAAACAGTTATCCAATCAGCCCCAGCATTTT. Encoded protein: CASSLKQLSNQPQHF.

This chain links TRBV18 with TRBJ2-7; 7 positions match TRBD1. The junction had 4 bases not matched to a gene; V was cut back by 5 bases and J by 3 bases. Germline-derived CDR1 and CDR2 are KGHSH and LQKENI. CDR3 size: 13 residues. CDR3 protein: CASSTGQYYEQYF. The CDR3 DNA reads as TGTGCCAGCTCAACGGGACAGTACTACGAGCAGTACTTC. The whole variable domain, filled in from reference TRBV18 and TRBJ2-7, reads NAGVMQNPRHLVRRRGQEARLRCSPMKGHSHVYWYRQLPEEGLKFMVYLQKENIIDESGMPKERFSAEFPKEGPSILRIQQVVRGDSAAYFCASSTGQYYEQYFGPGTRLTVT.

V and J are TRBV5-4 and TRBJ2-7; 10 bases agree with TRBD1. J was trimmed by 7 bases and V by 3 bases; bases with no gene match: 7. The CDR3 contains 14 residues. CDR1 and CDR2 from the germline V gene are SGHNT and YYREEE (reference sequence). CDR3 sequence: CASSSDGTGVEQYF. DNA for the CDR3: TGTGCCAGCAGCTCCGACGGGACAGGGGTGGAGCAGTACTTC.

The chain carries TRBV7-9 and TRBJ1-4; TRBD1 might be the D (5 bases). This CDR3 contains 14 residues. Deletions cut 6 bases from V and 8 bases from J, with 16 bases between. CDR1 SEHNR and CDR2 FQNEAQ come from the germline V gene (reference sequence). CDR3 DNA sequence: TGTGCCAGCAGGGACGCGGGGGGGAAGGAAAAACTGTTTTTT. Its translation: CASRDAGGKEKLFF. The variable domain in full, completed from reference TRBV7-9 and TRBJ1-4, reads DTGVSQNPRHKITKRGQNVTFRCDPISEHNRLYWYRQTLGQGPEFLTYFQNEAQLEKSRLLSDRFSAERPKGSFSTLEIQRTEQGDSAMYLCASRDAGGKEKLFFGSGTQLSVL.

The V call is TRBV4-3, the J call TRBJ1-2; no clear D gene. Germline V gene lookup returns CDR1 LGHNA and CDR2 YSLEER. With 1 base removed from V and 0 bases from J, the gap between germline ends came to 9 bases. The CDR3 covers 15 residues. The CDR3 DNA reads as TGCGCCAGCAGCCAAGGAGCAGGTGCTAACTATGGCTACACCTTC. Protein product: CASSQGAGANYGYTF.

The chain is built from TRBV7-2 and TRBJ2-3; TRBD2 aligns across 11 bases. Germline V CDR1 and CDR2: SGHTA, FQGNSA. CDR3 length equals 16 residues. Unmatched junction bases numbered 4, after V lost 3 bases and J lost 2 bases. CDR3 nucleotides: TGTGCCAGCAGCTTGGCTAGCGGGGGGACCACAGATACGCAGTATTTT. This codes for CASSLASGGTTDTQYF. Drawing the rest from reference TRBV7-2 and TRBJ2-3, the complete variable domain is GAGVSQSPSNKVTEKGKDVELRCDPISGHTALYWYRQSLGQGLEFLIYFQGNSAPDKSGLPSDRFSAERTGGSVSTLTIQRTQQEDSAVYLCASSLASGGTTDTQYFGPGTRLTVL.

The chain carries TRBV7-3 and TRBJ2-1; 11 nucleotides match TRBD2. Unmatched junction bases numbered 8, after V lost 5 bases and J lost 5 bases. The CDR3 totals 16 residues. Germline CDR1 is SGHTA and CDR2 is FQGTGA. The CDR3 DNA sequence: TGTGCCAGCAGCCTCGAAATAGCGGGGGGGGACAATGAGCAGTTCTTC. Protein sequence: CASSLEIAGGDNEQFF.

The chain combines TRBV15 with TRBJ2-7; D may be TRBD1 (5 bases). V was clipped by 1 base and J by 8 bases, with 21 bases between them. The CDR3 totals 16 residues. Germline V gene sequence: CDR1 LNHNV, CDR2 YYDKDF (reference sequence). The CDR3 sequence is CATSRGLGSGATKQYF. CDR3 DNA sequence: TGTGCCACCAGCAGAGGTCTTGGCAGTGGGGCTACGAAGCAGTACTTC.

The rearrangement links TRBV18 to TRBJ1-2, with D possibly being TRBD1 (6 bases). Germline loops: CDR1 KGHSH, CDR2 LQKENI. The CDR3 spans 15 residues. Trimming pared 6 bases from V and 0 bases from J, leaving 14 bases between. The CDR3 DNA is TGTGCCAGCTCGCCCCGACAGGAAACTAACTATGGCTACACCTTC. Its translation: CASSPRQETNYGYTF.

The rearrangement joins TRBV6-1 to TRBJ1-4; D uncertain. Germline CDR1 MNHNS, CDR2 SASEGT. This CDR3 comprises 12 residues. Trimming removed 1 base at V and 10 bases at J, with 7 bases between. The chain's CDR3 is CASSEVGRKLFF. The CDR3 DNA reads TGTGCCAGCAGTGAAGTCGGTCGAAAACTGTTTTTT.

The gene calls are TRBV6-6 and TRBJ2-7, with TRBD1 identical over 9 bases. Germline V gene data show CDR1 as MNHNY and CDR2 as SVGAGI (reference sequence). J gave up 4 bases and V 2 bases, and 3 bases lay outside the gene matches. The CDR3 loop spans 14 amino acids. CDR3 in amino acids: CASSYTGTGYEQYF. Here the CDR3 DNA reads TGTGCCAGCAGTTACACCGGGACAGGGTACGAGCAGTACTTC.

The CDR3 region has the DNA TGTGCCAGCAGCTTCGGACAGCAAGAGACCCAGTACTTC. Residues: CASSFGQQETQYF. V gene TRBV5-5 combines with J gene TRBJ2-5, with TRBD1 as a possible D gene (6 bases). This CDR3 is 13 amino acids long. Looked up from germline, CDR1 is SGHKS and CDR2 is YYEKEE (reference sequence). Trimming removed 2 bases at V and 2 bases at J, with 7 bases between.